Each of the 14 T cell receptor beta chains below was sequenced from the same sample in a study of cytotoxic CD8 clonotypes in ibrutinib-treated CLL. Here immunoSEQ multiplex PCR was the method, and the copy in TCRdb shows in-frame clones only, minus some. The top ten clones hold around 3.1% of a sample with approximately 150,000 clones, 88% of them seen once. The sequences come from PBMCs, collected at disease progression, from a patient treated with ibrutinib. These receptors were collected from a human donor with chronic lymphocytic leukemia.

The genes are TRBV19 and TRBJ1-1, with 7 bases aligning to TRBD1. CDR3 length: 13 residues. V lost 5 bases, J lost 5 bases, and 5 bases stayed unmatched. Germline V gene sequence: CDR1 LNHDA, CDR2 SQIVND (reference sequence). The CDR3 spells CASSQGVWTEAFF. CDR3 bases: TGTGCCAGTAGTCAGGGGGTCTGGACTGAAGCTTTCTTT.

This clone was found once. CDR3 region: CASSVAGGQGYEQYF. In DNA form, the CDR3 reads TGTGCCAGCAGCGTAGCCGGGGGGCAAGGATACGAGCAGTACTTC. The chain is built from TRBV9 and TRBJ2-7, with D possibly matching TRBD2 (7 bases). The CDR3 spans 15 residues. CDR1 is SGDLS and CDR2 is YYNGEE in the germline V gene. Trimming took 0 bases from V and 4 from J, leaving 14 bases between them. Full variable domain (missing parts from reference TRBV9 and TRBJ2-7): DSGVTQTPKHLITATGQRVTLRCSPRSGDLSVYWYQQSLDQGLQFLIQYYNGEERAKGNILERFSAQQFPDLHSELNLSSLELGDSALYFCASSVAGGQGYEQYFGPGTRLTVT.

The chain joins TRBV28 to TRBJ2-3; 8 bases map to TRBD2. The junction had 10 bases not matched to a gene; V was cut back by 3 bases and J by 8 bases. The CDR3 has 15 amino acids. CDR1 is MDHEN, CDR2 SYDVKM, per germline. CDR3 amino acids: CASSFDSGKTFTQYF. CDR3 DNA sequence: TGTGCCAGCAGTTTCGATAGCGGGAAAACCTTTACGCAGTATTTT.

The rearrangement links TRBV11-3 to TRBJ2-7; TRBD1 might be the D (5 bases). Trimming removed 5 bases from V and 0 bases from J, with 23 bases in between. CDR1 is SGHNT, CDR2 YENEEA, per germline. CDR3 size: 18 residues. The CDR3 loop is CASSPTQRGTRYSYEQYF. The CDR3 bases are TGTGCCAGCAGCCCCACGCAAAGGGGAACTCGGTACTCCTACGAGCAGTACTTC.

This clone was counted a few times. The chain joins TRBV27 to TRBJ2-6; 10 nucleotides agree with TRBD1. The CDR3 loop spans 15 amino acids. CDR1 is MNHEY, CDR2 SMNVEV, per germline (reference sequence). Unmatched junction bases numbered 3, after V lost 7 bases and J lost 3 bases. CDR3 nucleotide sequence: TGTGCCAGCAACGACAGGGGGCTTGGGGCCAACGTCCTGACTTTC. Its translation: CASNDRGLGANVLTF.

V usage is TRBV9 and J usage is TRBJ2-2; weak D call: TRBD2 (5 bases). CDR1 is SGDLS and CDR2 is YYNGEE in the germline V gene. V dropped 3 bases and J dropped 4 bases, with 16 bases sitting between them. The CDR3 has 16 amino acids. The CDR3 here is CASSAVPGSSTGELFF. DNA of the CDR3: TGTGCCAGCAGCGCGGTCCCGGGGTCGAGCACCGGGGAGCTGTTTTTT.

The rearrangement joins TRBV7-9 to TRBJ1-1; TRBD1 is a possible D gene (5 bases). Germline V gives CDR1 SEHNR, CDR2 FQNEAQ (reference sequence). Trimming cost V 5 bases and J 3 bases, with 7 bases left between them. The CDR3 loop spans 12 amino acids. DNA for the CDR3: TGTGCCAGCAGCGACAGAGACACTGAAGCTTTCTTT. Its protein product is CASSDRDTEAFF.

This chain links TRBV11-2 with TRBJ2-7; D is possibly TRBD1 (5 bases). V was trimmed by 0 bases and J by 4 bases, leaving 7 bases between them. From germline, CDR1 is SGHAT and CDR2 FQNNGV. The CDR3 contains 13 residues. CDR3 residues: CASSLDRVYEQYF. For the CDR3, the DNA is TGTGCCAGCAGCTTAGACAGGGTTTACGAGCAGTACTTC. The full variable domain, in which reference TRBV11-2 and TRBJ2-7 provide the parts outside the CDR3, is EAGVAQSPRYKIIEKRQSVAFWCNPISGHATLYWYQQILGQGPKLLIQFQNNGVVDDSQLPKDRFSAERLKGVDSTLKIQPAKLEDSAVYLCASSLDRVYEQYFGPGTRLTVT.

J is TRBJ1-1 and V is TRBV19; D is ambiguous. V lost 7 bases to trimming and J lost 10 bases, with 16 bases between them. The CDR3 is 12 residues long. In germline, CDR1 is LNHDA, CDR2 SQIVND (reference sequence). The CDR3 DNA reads TGTGCCAGTAACCCGGGAGGGAACGTAGCTTTCTTT. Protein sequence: CASNPGGNVAFF. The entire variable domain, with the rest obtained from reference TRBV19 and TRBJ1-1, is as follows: DGGITQSPKYLFRKEGQNVTLSCEQNLNHDAMYWYRQDPGQGLRLIYYSQIVNDFQKGDIAEGYSVSREKKESFPLTVTSAQKNPTAFYLCASNPGGNVAFFGQGTRLTVV.

The CDR3 coding sequence is TGTGCCAGCAGCGGAAACAAACACTACGAGCAGTACTTC. This codes for CASSGNKHYEQYF. This rearrangement joins TRBV7-9 to TRBJ2-7; D is ambiguous. Trimming took 5 bases from V and 3 from J, leaving 11 bases between them. The CDR3 is 13 residues long. Germline V CDR1 and CDR2: SEHNR, FQNEAQ (reference sequence).

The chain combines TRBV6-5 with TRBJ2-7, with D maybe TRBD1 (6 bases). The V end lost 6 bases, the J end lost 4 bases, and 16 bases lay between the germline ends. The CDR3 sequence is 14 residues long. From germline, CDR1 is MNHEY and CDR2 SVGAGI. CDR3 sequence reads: CASSVRDTVYEQYF. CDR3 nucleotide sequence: TGTGCCAGCAGCGTACGGGACACAGTTTACGAGCAGTACTTC.

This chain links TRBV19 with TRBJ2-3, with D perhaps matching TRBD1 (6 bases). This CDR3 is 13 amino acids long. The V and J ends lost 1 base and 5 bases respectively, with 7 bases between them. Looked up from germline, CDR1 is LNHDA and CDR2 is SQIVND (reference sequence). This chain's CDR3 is CASSIGGGDTQYF. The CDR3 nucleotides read TGTGCCAGTAGTATAGGAGGGGGAGATACGCAGTATTTT.

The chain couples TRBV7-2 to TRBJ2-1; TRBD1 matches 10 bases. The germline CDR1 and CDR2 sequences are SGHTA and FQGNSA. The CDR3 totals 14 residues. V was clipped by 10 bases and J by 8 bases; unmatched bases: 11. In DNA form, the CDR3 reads TGTGCCACCGTCCGGGACAGGGGCTCGTATGAGCAGTTCTTC. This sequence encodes CATVRDRGSYEQFF.

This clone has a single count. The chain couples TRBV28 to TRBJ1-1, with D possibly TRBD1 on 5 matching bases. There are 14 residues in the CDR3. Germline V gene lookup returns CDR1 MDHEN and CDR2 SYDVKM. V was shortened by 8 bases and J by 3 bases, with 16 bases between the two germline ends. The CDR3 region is CASAAGGYDTEAFF. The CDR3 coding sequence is TGTGCCAGCGCCGCGGGGGGATACGACACTGAAGCTTTCTTT.